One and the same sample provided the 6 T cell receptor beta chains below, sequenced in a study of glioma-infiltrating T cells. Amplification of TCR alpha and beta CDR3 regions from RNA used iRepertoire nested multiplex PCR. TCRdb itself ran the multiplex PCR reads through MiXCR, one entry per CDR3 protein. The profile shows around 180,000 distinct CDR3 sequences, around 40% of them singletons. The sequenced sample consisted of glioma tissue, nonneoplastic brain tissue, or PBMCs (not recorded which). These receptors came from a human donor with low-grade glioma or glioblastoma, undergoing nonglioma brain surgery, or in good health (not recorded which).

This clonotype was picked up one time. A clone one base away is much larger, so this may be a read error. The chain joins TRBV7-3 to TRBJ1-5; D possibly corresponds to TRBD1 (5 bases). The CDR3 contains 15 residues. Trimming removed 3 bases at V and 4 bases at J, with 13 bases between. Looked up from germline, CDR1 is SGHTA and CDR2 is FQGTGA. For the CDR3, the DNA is TGTGCCAGCAGCTTGGGCCAGGGAGAGAATCAGCCCCAGCATTTT. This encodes CASSLGQGENQPQHF.

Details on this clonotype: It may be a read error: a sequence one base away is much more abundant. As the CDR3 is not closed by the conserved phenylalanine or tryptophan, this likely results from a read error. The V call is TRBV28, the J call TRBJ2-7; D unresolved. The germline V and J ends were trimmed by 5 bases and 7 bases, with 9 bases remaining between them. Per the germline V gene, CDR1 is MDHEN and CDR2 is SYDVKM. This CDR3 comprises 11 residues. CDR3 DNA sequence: TGTGCCAGCAGTACCCTACGAGAGCAGTACTCC. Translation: CASSTLREQYS.

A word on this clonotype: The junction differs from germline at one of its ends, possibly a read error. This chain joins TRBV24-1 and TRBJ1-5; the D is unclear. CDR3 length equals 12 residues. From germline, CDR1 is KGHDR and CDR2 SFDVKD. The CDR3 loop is CATNGKGQPRHF. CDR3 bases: TGTGCCACTAACGGAAAGGGCCAGCCCCGGCATTTT.

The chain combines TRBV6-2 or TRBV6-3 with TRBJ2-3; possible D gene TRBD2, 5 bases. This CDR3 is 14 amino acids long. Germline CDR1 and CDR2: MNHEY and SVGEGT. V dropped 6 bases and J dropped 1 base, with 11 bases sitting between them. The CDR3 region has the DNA TGTGCCAGCAGAACGAGCGGAGGCACAGATACGCAGTATTTT. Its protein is CASRTSGGTDTQYF.

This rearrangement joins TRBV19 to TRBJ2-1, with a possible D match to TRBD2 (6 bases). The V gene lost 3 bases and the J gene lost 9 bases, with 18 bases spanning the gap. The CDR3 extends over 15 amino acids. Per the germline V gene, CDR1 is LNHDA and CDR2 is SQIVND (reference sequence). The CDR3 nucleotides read TGTGCCAGTAGTATTGTGGCTAGCGCGACCCCTGAGCAGTTCTTC. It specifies CASSIVASATPEQFF.

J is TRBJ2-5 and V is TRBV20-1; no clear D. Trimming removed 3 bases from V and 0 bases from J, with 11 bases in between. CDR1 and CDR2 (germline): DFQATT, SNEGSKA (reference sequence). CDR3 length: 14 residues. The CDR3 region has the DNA TGCAGTGCTAGCTTGGGCGGAAACCAAGAGACCCAGTACTTC. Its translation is CSASLGGNQETQYF.